The 20 T cell receptor beta chains presented below share a single source sample, sequenced in a study of cytomegalovirus exposure and HLA in healthy donors. PCR amplification relied on 60 Vbeta primers (plus 13 Jbeta primers). Only in-frame clones appear in the TCRdb table, and some are missing; sequencing was by immunoSEQ multiplex PCR. This table has 150,000 to 200,000 clones, under 70% appearing once. The sample consisted of PBMCs. These receptor sequences come from a middle-aged woman in good health and CMV-seropositive.

CDR3 in amino acids: CASSLNSGGNTGELFF. CDR3 nucleotide sequence: TGTGCCAGCAGCTTAAATAGCGGGGGGAACACCGGGGAGCTGTTTTTT. J is TRBJ2-2 and V is TRBV7-6; 9 positions agree with TRBD2. The J segment lost 1 base and the V segment lost 2 bases, leaving 2 bases of the junction unmatched. The CDR3 consists of 16 residues. Per germline, CDR1 SGHVS and CDR2 FNYEAQ.

V is TRBV14 and J is TRBJ2-7; 7 bases are a match to TRBD2. Germline V CDR1 and CDR2: SGHDN, FVKESK. This CDR3 spans 14 amino acids. V shed 4 bases and J 1 base; nucleotides not matched to a gene: 4. The CDR3 sequence: CASSLQRDSYEQYF. For the CDR3, the DNA is TGTGCCAGCAGCCTCCAGCGGGATTCCTACGAGCAGTACTTC. The full variable domain, with the rest looked up from reference TRBV14 and TRBJ2-7, is EAGVTQFPSHSVIEKGQTVTLRCDPISGHDNLYWYRRVMGKEIKFLLHFVKESKQDESGMPNNRFLAERTGGTYSTLKVQPAELEDSGVYFCASSLQRDSYEQYFGPGTRLTVT.

The rearrangement links TRBV7-9 to TRBJ2-5; D gene uncertain. V shed 3 bases and J shed 5 bases, with 4 bases lying between them. This CDR3 has 11 amino acids. Looked up from germline, CDR1 is SEHNR and CDR2 is FQNEAQ (reference sequence). The CDR3 DNA follows: TGTGCCAGCAGCTTCGTGGAGACCCAGTACTTC. It translates to CASSFVETQYF.

The chain is built from TRBV19 and TRBJ2-1; 9 nucleotides agree with TRBD2. The CDR3 runs 12 residues. After removal of 7 bases from V and 13 bases from J, the junction contained 8 bases not matched to a gene. Per the germline V gene, CDR1 is LNHDA and CDR2 is SQIVND (reference sequence). The CDR3 here is CASTSGAGGQFF. The CDR3 bases are TGTGCCAGTACATCGGGAGCGGGAGGTCAGTTCTTC.

V usage is TRBV5-4 and J usage is TRBJ1-2; 8 bases agree with TRBD1. Germline CDR1 is SGHNT and CDR2 is YYREEE (reference sequence). V trimming: 0 bases; J trimming: 8 bases; junction bases outside the gene matches: 9. This CDR3 region has 15 residues. In DNA form, the CDR3 reads TGTGCCAGCAGCTTGGTCACTGGACAGGGACGGGGCTACACCTTC. Its protein is CASSLVTGQGRGYTF.

The J gene is TRBJ1-1, the V gene TRBV6-4, with D maybe TRBD1 (5 bases). The V end was cut by 4 bases, the J end by 5 bases, with 14 bases between. The CDR3 is made up of 14 amino acids. Germline CDR1 MRHNA, CDR2 SNTAGT. This chain's CDR3 is CASSANPGLTEAFF. The DNA of the CDR3 is TGTGCCAGCAGTGCCAATCCAGGGTTAACTGAAGCTTTCTTT.

The genes are TRBV19 and TRBJ2-3, with D tentatively TRBD1 (6 bases). Trimming left V 6 bases short and J 0 bases short, with 16 bases between. CDR3 size: 16 residues. Germline V gives CDR1 LNHDA, CDR2 SQIVND (reference sequence). CDR3 coding DNA: TGTGCCAGTAGCCATCTCAGGGGAACTAGCACAGATACGCAGTATTTT. It is translated as CASSHLRGTSTDTQYF.

The chain is built from TRBV7-2 and TRBJ2-7, with 16 bases identical to TRBD2. V gave up 5 bases and J gave up 5 bases; unmatched junction bases: 9. There are 17 residues in the CDR3. Germline CDR1 is SGHTA and CDR2 is FQGNSA. CDR3 in DNA: TGTGCCAGCAGCGGGGGACTAGCGGGAGGGAGGGGGAACGAGCAGTACTTC. This codes for CASSGGLAGGRGNEQYF.

The rearrangement links TRBV9 to TRBJ1-4; D remains unclear. V lost 1 base and J 5 bases, leaving 12 bases between the germline ends. This CDR3 has 15 residues. CDR1 is SGDLS, CDR2 YYNGEE, per germline. This CDR3 is CASSVSGRPNEKLFF. The CDR3, as DNA: TGTGCCAGCAGCGTAAGCGGCAGACCAAATGAAAAACTGTTTTTT.

This chain uses TRBV2 with TRBJ1-1; weak D call: TRBD1 (6 bases). Germline V gene data show CDR1 as SNHLY and CDR2 as FYNNEI. The CDR3 loop spans 13 amino acids. Between the trimmed V and J ends, which lost 5 bases and 5 bases, there was a span of 12 bases. CDR3 coding DNA: TGTGCCAGCAGTCTCTCCCAGGGGACTGAAGCTTTCTTT. Translation: CASSLSQGTEAFF.

The genes are TRBV9 and TRBJ1-3, with TRBD1 matching over 8 bases. With V trimmed by 1 base and J by 4 bases, 4 bases remained unmatched. Germline V gene data show CDR1 as SGDLS and CDR2 as YYNGEE. This CDR3 has 15 residues. The CDR3 spells CASSVTWTGGNTIYF. In DNA form, the CDR3 reads TGTGCCAGCAGCGTAACGTGGACAGGGGGAAACACCATATATTTT.

The V call is TRBV9, the J call TRBJ2-7, with TRBD1 matching over 9 bases. Germline V gene sequence: CDR1 SGDLS, CDR2 YYNGEE. The CDR3 consists of 14 residues. After removal of 4 bases from V and 7 bases from J, the junction contained 9 bases not matched to a gene. The CDR3 is CASSPSGQGWEQYF. The CDR3 DNA sequence: TGTGCCAGCAGCCCGTCGGGACAGGGTTGGGAGCAGTACTTC. Full variable domain (missing parts from reference TRBV9 and TRBJ2-7): DSGVTQTPKHLITATGQRVTLRCSPRSGDLSVYWYQQSLDQGLQFLIQYYNGEERAKGNILERFSAQQFPDLHSELNLSSLELGDSALYFCASSPSGQGWEQYFGPGTRLTVT.

The chain is built from TRBV7-8 and TRBJ2-7; TRBD1 might be the D (6 bases). Trimming cost V 5 bases and J 3 bases, with 8 bases left between them. Looked up from germline, CDR1 is SGHVS and CDR2 is FQNEAQ. CDR3 length: 12 residues. CDR3 DNA sequence: TGTGCCAGCAGCACACAGGGCTACGAGCAGTACTTC. Its translation is CASSTQGYEQYF.

The chain uses TRBV4-1 and TRBJ1-6; 9 bases agree with TRBD1. This CDR3 is built from 15 residues. The germline V gene encodes CDR1 MGHRA and CDR2 YSYEKL. Germline trimming cut 4 bases from V and 5 bases from J; bases unmatched to any gene: 3. CDR3 DNA: TGCGCCAGCAGCCCATGGACAGGGGATAATTCACCCCTCCACTTT. This translates into CASSPWTGDNSPLHF.

The chain uses TRBV4-3 and TRBJ2-3, with TRBD2 identical over 10 bases. The J segment lost 6 bases and the V segment lost 8 bases, leaving 14 bases of the junction unmatched. This CDR3 comprises 16 residues. Per the germline V gene, CDR1 is LGHNA and CDR2 is YSLEER. The CDR3: CASQRLASGSTDTQYF. The CDR3 DNA reads as TGCGCCAGCCAAAGGTTAGCTAGCGGGAGTACGGATACGCAGTATTTT.

This chain joins TRBV19 and TRBJ2-1; TRBD1 might be the D (8 bases). Germline V gives CDR1 LNHDA, CDR2 SQIVND (reference sequence). V lost 0 bases and J 10 bases, leaving 31 bases between the germline ends. This CDR3 has 20 residues. The DNA for the CDR3 is TGTGCCAGTAGTATAGAGGGGCAGGGGGCGTCACGGACTAGGATCCGGGAGCAGTTCTTC. The encoded protein is CASSIEGQGASRTRIREQFF. Variable domain in full (rest from reference TRBV19 and TRBJ2-1): DGGITQSPKYLFRKEGQNVTLSCEQNLNHDAMYWYRQDPGQGLRLIYYSQIVNDFQKGDIAEGYSVSREKKESFPLTVTSAQKNPTAFYLCASSIEGQGASRTRIREQFFGPGTRLTVL.

The V gene is TRBV16, the J gene TRBJ1-2; D gene unclear. Deletions cut 4 bases from V and 4 bases from J, with 19 bases between. This CDR3 is built from 16 residues. Germline V lookup: CDR1 KGHSY, CDR2 FQNENV. The CDR3 DNA follows: TGTGCCAGCAGCCCCCCTAAGCCCTCTCGATTCTATGGCTACACCTTC. This encodes CASSPPKPSRFYGYTF.

This clone came up a few times. The V gene is TRBV6-4, the J gene TRBJ1-1; no reliable D call. The CDR3 runs 13 residues. V lost 3 bases, J lost 3 bases, and 8 bases lay in between. Germline V gene sequence: CDR1 MRHNA, CDR2 SNTAGT. The CDR3 region is CASSEQLDTEAFF. The CDR3 DNA reads TGTGCCAGCAGTGAGCAGTTGGACACTGAAGCTTTCTTT.

CDR3 nucleotides: TGTGCCCGGTGGACAGGGGGCGAGACTGAAGCTTTCTTT. Residues: CARWTGGETEAFF. This chain uses TRBV5-3 with TRBJ1-1; 11 bases agree with TRBD1. TRBV5-3 is labeled an ORF, and its function is uncertain. V gave up 10 bases and J gave up 5 bases; unmatched junction bases: 7. This CDR3 has 13 residues.

V and J are TRBV13 and TRBJ2-3; 7 nucleotides match TRBD2. The CDR3 is made up of 14 amino acids. V gave up 5 bases and J gave up 3 bases; unmatched junction bases: 5. Germline-derived CDR1 and CDR2 are PRHDT and FYEKMQ (reference sequence). CDR3 in DNA: TGTGCCAGCAGCCCCCGAGCGGGGACAGATACGCAGTATTTT. Translating it yields CASSPRAGTDTQYF.